This record concerns one TCR beta chain sequence. Looked up from germline, CDR1 is SGDLS and CDR2 is YYNGEE. V lost 0 bases, J lost 10 bases, and 14 bases lay in between. The CDR3 loop spans 13 amino acids. Per the original methods: Estimated nucleated cell counts came from reference gene primer amplification. TCRdb's copy holds only in-frame clones and misses some; the assay was immunoSEQ multiplex PCR. Clone size and the V and J calls come from that table; the DNA yielded D and trimming. The sample records under 500,000 clones, around 90% being singletons. This sample is drawn from a study of blood T cell repertoires in COVID-19. Study in general: Donors in the United States, Italy and Spain gave samples during acute or convalescent COVID-19.

The specimen was PBMCs or T cells enriched from blood (not recorded which). This chain links TRBV9 with TRBJ2-7; TRBD2 is a possible D gene (6 bases). The receptor was isolated from a woman younger than 35 with acute COVID-19. The CDR3 DNA sequence: TGTGCCAGCAGCGTAGGGGGAGGAGGAGAACAGTACTTC. This translates into CASSVGGGGEQYF.